The 21 T cell receptor beta chains given below trace back to one sample, sequenced in a study of CD8 T cells in ankylosing spondylitis. One entry per CDR3 protein, called by TCRdb with MiXCR from the 5' RACE reads. The sample lists about 300,000 distinct CDR3 sequences, more than 9% occurring once. The sample consisted of blood, either unsorted or a sorted T cell fraction (not recorded which). The receptors here all came from a female donor with ankylosing spondylitis or in good health (not recorded which).

This clonotype occurred many times. The V call is TRBV5-1, the J call TRBJ1-4; D gene ambiguous. CDR3 length equals 15 residues. Per germline, CDR1 SGHRS and CDR2 YFSETQ. V was cut by 4 bases and J by 0 bases, with 10 bases left in between. The DNA for the CDR3 is TGCGCCAGCAGCGGAGCGAAAACAACTAATGAAAAACTGTTTTTT. It specifies CASSGAKTTNEKLFF.

This chain connects TRBV12-3 or TRBV12-4 to TRBJ1-4; possible D gene TRBD1, 5 bases. The CDR3 runs to 16 residues. V shed 3 bases and J shed 5 bases, with 16 bases lying between them. This chain's CDR3 is CASSFDPGARNEKLFF. CDR3 DNA sequence: TGTGCCAGCAGTTTTGACCCCGGGGCCCGGAATGAAAAACTGTTTTTT.

This clonotype was counted at least ten times. The rearrangement links TRBV20-1 to TRBJ2-5; maybe TRBD2 (6 bases). Germline CDR1 and CDR2: DFQATT and SNEGSKA (reference sequence). Trimming took 4 bases from V and 5 from J, leaving 17 bases between them. This CDR3 region has 14 residues. The CDR3, as DNA: TGCAGTGCTACCGGTCCTACTAGCAGGGAGACCCAGTACTTC. Amino acid sequence: CSATGPTSRETQYF.

This clonotype was counted a few times. V usage is TRBV29-1 and J usage is TRBJ2-7; maybe TRBD2 (5 bases). The CDR3 runs to 12 residues. The V end lost 4 bases, the J end lost 6 bases, and 13 bases lay between the germline ends. The V gene's germline CDR1 is SQVTM and CDR2 ANQGSEA. The CDR3 bases are TGCAGCGTTGGGCGGGTGACAAGCGAGCAGTACTTC. Protein product: CSVGRVTSEQYF.

This clonotype has only a few counts. The V and J genes are TRBV11-2 and TRBJ2-7, with 7 positions matching TRBD1. The CDR3 is 15 amino acids. V lost 4 bases and J lost 5; bases outside the gene matches: 11. Germline V lookup: CDR1 SGHAT, CDR2 FQNNGV. The CDR3: CASSSVRGQRNEQYF. In DNA form, the CDR3 reads TGTGCCAGCAGCTCCGTGAGGGGGCAGCGGAACGAGCAGTACTTC.

The chain is built from TRBV7-9 and TRBJ1-5; no clear D. This CDR3 region has 16 residues. Germline CDR1 is SEHNR and CDR2 is FQNEAQ (reference sequence). Between the trimmed V and J ends, which lost 2 bases and 10 bases, there was a span of 21 bases. DNA for the CDR3: TGTGCCAGCAGCTTATCGAGTAATCAACCACTATCCCCCCAGCATTTT. Residues: CASSLSSNQPLSPQHF.

V and J are TRBV6-2 or TRBV6-3 and TRBJ2-5; no clear D. Trimming left V 6 bases short and J 5 bases short, with 13 bases between. Germline CDR1 is MNHEY and CDR2 is SVGEGT. CDR3 length: 13 residues. CDR3 sequence: CASSEPSRETQYF. CDR3 in DNA: TGTGCCAGCAGCGAACCTTCCCGGGAGACCCAGTACTTC.

This clonotype was detected many times. The chain couples TRBV6-1 to TRBJ1-2, with D possibly TRBD1 on 5 matching bases. This CDR3 is 12 amino acids long. The V end was cut by 2 bases, the J end by 7 bases, with 8 bases between. The germline CDR1 and CDR2 sequences are MNHNS and SASEGT. The CDR3 loop is CASSERGLGYTF. The DNA for the CDR3 is TGTGCCAGCAGTGAAAGGGGTCTTGGCTACACCTTC.

This clonotype was found many times. V usage is TRBV27 and J usage is TRBJ1-1; D remains unclear. Germline V gives CDR1 MNHEY, CDR2 SMNVEV (reference sequence). V was pared by 2 bases and J by 10 bases, with 11 bases between. The CDR3 is made up of 12 amino acids. This chain's CDR3 is CASSLPGRRAFF. The CDR3 DNA reads TGTGCCAGCAGTTTACCCGGCAGACGAGCTTTCTTT.

This clonotype occurred a few times. The rearrangement links TRBV7-9 to TRBJ1-5; D is possibly TRBD1 (6 bases). The CDR3 has 15 amino acids. The germline V and J ends were trimmed by 5 bases and 1 base, with 12 bases remaining between them. The V gene's germline CDR1 is SEHNR and CDR2 FQNEAQ (reference sequence). CDR3 DNA: TGTGCCAGCAGCGCCGAAGGGGGGAGCAATCAGCCCCAGCATTTT. Translating gives CASSAEGGSNQPQHF.

This chain joins TRBV12-3 or TRBV12-4 and TRBJ2-3; D is unresolved. Deletions cut 3 bases from V and 2 bases from J, with 18 bases between. This CDR3 spans 17 amino acids. The CDR3 nucleotides are TGTGCCAGCAGTTTTTCTCTAAGCCCAGATGTCACAGATACGCAGTATTTT. As protein: CASSFSLSPDVTDTQYF.

There are many counts of this clonotype. V gene TRBV29-1 combines with J gene TRBJ1-3; D is possibly TRBD1 (5 bases). This CDR3 spans 13 amino acids. Germline V gives CDR1 SQVTM, CDR2 ANQGSEA. V was trimmed by 2 bases and J by 4 bases, leaving 9 bases between them. The CDR3 DNA follows: TGCAGCGTTGAACTGGCAGGGGGAAACACCATATATTTT. It specifies CSVELAGGNTIYF. Drawing the rest from reference TRBV29-1 and TRBJ1-3, the complete variable domain is SAVISQKPSRDICQRGTSLTIQCQVDSQVTMMFWYRQQPGQSLTLIATANQGSEATYESGFVIDKFPISRPNLTFSTLTVSNMSPEDSSIYLCSVELAGGNTIYFGEGSWLTVV.

J is TRBJ1-2 and V is TRBV9, with a possible D match to TRBD1 (5 bases). Germline-derived CDR1 and CDR2 are SGDLS and YYNGEE. The germline V and J ends were trimmed by 3 bases and 8 bases, with 14 bases remaining between them. This CDR3 has 13 residues. In nucleotides, the CDR3 is TGTGCCAGCAGCGCCTCGTGGGGGTCGGGCTACACCTTC. It is translated as CASSASWGSGYTF.

This clonotype was seen ten or more times. This chain links TRBV20-1 with TRBJ2-5; the D gene is possibly TRBD2 (5 bases). The ends were cut back, 5 bases at V and 4 bases at J, with 14 bases in the middle. The CDR3 has 13 amino acids. Germline CDR1 reads DFQATT; CDR2 reads SNEGSKA (reference sequence). CDR3 protein: CSAVDYEGETQYF. For the CDR3, the DNA is TGCAGTGCTGTAGATTACGAGGGAGAGACCCAGTACTTC.

This clonotype came up many times. This chain connects TRBV6-5 to TRBJ2-2, with D perhaps assigned TRBD1 or TRBD2 (6 bases each). This CDR3 region has 15 residues. V was pared by 2 bases and J by 1 base, with 8 bases between. Germline V lookup: CDR1 MNHEY, CDR2 SVGAGI. CDR3 nucleotide sequence: TGTGCCAGCAGTTACGGGGGGCAGAACACCGGGGAGCTGTTTTTT. Translation: CASSYGGQNTGELFF.

This clonotype was seen ten or more times. The chain links TRBV6-2 or TRBV6-3 to TRBJ2-3, with no clear D. In germline, CDR1 is MNHEY, CDR2 SVGEGT. This CDR3 contains 12 residues. The V gene lost 2 bases and the J gene lost 8 bases, with 8 bases spanning the gap. The CDR3 nucleotides are TGTGCCAGCAGTTACGCGGTCGGTACGCAGTATTTT. As protein: CASSYAVGTQYF.

The chain is built from TRBV11-2 and TRBJ1-6, with D unresolved. V dropped 0 bases and J dropped 1 base, with 7 bases sitting between them. The CDR3 contains 16 residues. Germline lookup yields CDR1 SGHAT and CDR2 FQNNGV. The DNA for the CDR3 is TGTGCCAGCAGCTTAGAGGGGAGATCCTATAATTCACCCCTCCACTTT. Protein product: CASSLEGRSYNSPLHF. Based on the CDR3 plus reference TRBV11-2 and TRBJ1-6, the full variable domain is EAGVAQSPRYKIIEKRQSVAFWCNPISGHATLYWYQQILGQGPKLLIQFQNNGVVDDSQLPKDRFSAERLKGVDSTLKIQPAKLEDSAVYLCASSLEGRSYNSPLHFGNGTRLTVT.

This clonotype showed up many times. Written as DNA, the CDR3 is TGTGCCAGCAGCTTTGGCGATACAGGGACCGGGGAGCTGTTTTTT. Amino acid sequence: CASSFGDTGTGELFF. The rearrangement links TRBV5-6 to TRBJ2-2; maybe TRBD1 (6 bases). Trimming pared 2 bases from V and 5 bases from J, leaving 13 bases between. Germline V gene lookup returns CDR1 SGHDT and CDR2 YYEEEE. This CDR3 has 15 amino acids.

This clonotype was observed many times. The genes are TRBV10-2 and TRBJ2-7, with D maybe TRBD2 (5 bases). Germline CDR1 reads WSHSY; CDR2 reads SAAADI. This CDR3 has 18 amino acids. V shed 5 bases and J shed 3 bases, with 26 bases lying between them. Written as DNA, the CDR3 is TGCGCCAGCAGTCGCACACATGGGCCCCACGTCGAGGGCTACGAGCAGTACTTC. Translating it yields CASSRTHGPHVEGYEQYF.

Many counts were recorded for this clonotype. This chain uses TRBV20-1 with TRBJ1-1, with D possibly TRBD1 on 6 matching bases. V was cut by 6 bases and J by 0 bases, with 17 bases left in between. From germline, CDR1 is DFQATT and CDR2 SNEGSKA (reference sequence). The length of the CDR3 is 15 residues. CDR3: CSAIPGGHMNTEAFF. In DNA, the CDR3 is TGCAGTGCGATTCCCGGGGGGCATATGAACACTGAAGCTTTCTTT.

This clonotype was counted a few times. The V gene is TRBV3-1, the J gene TRBJ2-1; D is uncertain. This CDR3 is built from 13 residues. Germline CDR1 LGHDT, CDR2 YNNKEL (reference sequence). Between the trimmed V and J ends, which lost 2 bases and 4 bases, there was a span of 6 bases. The CDR3 nucleotides are TGTGCCAGCAGCCAATATAGGTACAATGAGCAGTTCTTC. This translates into CASSQYRYNEQFF.